The T cell receptor beta chain under discussion was sequenced for a study of control samples from healthy donors and cancer patients. Only in-frame clones appear in the TCRdb table, and some are missing; sequencing was by immunoSEQ multiplex PCR. The sample records about 83,000 clones, 91% being singletons. The CDR3 is made up of 16 amino acids. Losses at the gene ends were 4 bases for V and 10 bases for J; bases not matched to a gene: 10. Germline-derived CDR1 and CDR2 are SGDLS and YYNGEE. The sequence came from a man aged 50-60 years in good health. The chain links TRBV9 to TRBJ2-3; TRBD2 agrees at 15 bases. The sequencing input was blood. The CDR3 loop is CASSPHLGTSGGSQYF. The CDR3 DNA reads as TGTGCCAGCAGCCCCCACTTGGGGACTAGCGGGGGGTCGCAGTATTTT.